This T cell receptor (beta chain) was sequenced for a study of shared clonotypes between healthy human individuals (dated by TCRdb to the early 2020s). Turning to the overall study: A couple of women and three men aged 18 to 49 years were included in the cohort. For each donor, CD4 naive and CD4 memory were each run on three plates, CD8 naive on two plates, and CD8 memory on one plate. To estimate repertoire size and how much clonotype sharing occurs between individuals, the study deeply sequenced the blood TCR repertoires of about 5 healthy adults. To increase sequencing depth and limit assay-specific biases, TCR repertoire library preparation and sequencing were carried out by different laboratories using diverse techniques. Per donor, leukapheresis produced somewhere between about 0.94 and 9.5 billion PBMCs. What the research found in general, with its limitations: Across a few donors, around 5.4% of naive CD4, roughly 3.5% of naive CD8, 2% to 2.5% of memory CD4, and approximately 0.42% of memory CD8 clonotypes were shared. Incomplete sequencing was indicated by rarefaction of sorted-subset datasets, despite the large sequencing depth. The small number of donors limited the genetic and exposure-history diversity represented. Clonotypes shared by all four sorted-subset donors showed higher generation probabilities than non-shared clonotypes. Based on pairwise subsampling, the degree of clonotype sharing among donors was expected to be affected by sequencing depth. Naive subsets generally had larger estimated clonotype richness than memory subsets. Sampling was restricted to blood, and TCR repertoires in tissue are likely to differ from TCR repertoires in blood.

Healthy HIV-negative adults with no recently reported acute infections or vaccinations were included as donors. All donors were Caucasian adults living in Nashville, Tennessee, USA. Magnetic negative selection was used to enrich CD4+ T cells, after which naive cells were positively selected on CD45RA and the negative fraction became the memory subset. After blood collection by leukapheresis, PBMCs were isolated using Ficoll-Histopaque density gradient centrifugation and then cryopreserved in the vapor phase of liquid nitrogen. Analytical flow cytometry was used to check the purity and quantity of every magnetically sorted T cell population. Genomic DNA was isolated from each sorted fraction and quantified by UV absorbance on a Nanodrop 2000c. TCR CDR3 regions were amplified from genomic DNA by multiplex PCR using the deep immunoSEQ assay. Extracted genomic DNA from each cell subset was spread evenly across all wells of several immunoSEQ 96-well plates, with each plate serving as a replicate. For sorted subsets, approximately 190 ng genomic DNA, equal to some 28,000 T cell genomes, was loaded into each replicate PCR. Purified libraries were quantified with a Qubit 3.0 fluorometer, sized on a Bioanalyzer 2100, and re-quantified with the KAPA Library Quantification kit. Each immunoSEQ 96-well plate was sequenced on its own single-read 150-cycle Illumina NextSeq 550 flow cell. The study's own analysis went as follows. Because only junctional sequences without quality scores were contained in the immunoSEQ output, filtering matching that applied to full-length reads could not be performed. To assign V/J genes and CDR3, sequences were annotated against IMGT germline references using PyIR, a Python wrapper for IgBLAST v1.9. Reads were filtered out if the reads had weak V/J assignments (E-value above 1e-6), no CDR3, stop codons, out-of-frame junctions, or ambiguous translated residues. V3J clonotypes were defined as sequences sharing the same inferred V gene, J gene, and CDR3 amino acid sequence. The percentage overlap between two repertoires was calculated by dividing the number of shared unique clonotypes by the size of the smaller repertoire. Repertoire richness was assessed with RTK rarefaction, the Chao1 estimator, and Recon v2.1 estimates of unobserved clonotypes. Generation probabilities for all TCRbeta clonotypes obtained by the gDNA method from a handful of donors were computed using OLGA. TCRdb limited this immuneACCESS table to in-frame rearrangements with V and J called. A share of clones is missing; checked studies link under half to unresolved V genes, and the rest is unexplained. The V and J calls and the clone size are those of that table, but D and trimming were determined from the DNA. This sample lists approximately 2,000,000 clones; just under 95% were detected once. About 0.36% of the sample lies in the top ten.

As for this clone: What this receptor recognizes is not known. No clone much larger than this one lies a single base away; base qualities are absent.

The sequence was obtained from a man aged 18 to 30 in good health. Some clones in this sample may be carry-over from other donors' samples. Sequenced material: naive CD4+ T cells from PBMCs. This sample's cell subset or site label indicates: CD45RA+ positively selected.

Read as DNA, the sequence is TGTGCCAGCAGTCGGGACAGGGGGCTTTTGAACATTCAGTACTTC. It specifies CASSRDRGLLNIQYF. Recombination connected TRBV9 to TRBJ2-4, and 12 junctional nucleotides match TRBD1. Inclusive of the bounding cysteine and phenylalanine, the CDR3 is 15 residues long. The read is trimmed to its CDR3 DNA, 45 bases read in frame from base 1. CDR1 and CDR2 are drawn from the germline V gene: SGDLS, YYNGEE. V is trimmed back by 5 bases and J by 7 bases, and the junction contains 7 bases that no gene match accounts for.